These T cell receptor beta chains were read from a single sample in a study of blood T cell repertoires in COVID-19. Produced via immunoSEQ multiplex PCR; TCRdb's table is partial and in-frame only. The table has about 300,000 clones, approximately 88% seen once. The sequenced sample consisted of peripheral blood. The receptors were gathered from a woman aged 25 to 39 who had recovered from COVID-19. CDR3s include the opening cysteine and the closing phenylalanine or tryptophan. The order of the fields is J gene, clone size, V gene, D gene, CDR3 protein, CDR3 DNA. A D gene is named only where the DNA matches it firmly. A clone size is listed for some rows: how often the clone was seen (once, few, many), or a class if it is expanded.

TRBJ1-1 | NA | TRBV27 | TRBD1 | CASSRRDRAQFTEAFF | TGTGCCAGCAGTAGAAGGGACAGGGCCCAGTTCACTGAAGCTTTCTTT
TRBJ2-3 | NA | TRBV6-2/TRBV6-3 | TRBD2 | CASSYGAGEGADTQYF | TGTGCCAGCAGTTACGGGGCGGGGGAAGGGGCAGATACGCAGTATTTT
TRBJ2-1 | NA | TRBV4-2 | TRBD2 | CASSQELAGPNEQFF | TGTGCCAGCAGCCAAGAATTAGCGGGACCCAATGAGCAGTTCTTC
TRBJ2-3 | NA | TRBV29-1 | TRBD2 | CSVGGPLAGGTDTQYF | TGCAGCGTTGGGGGCCCACTAGCGGGGGGGACAGATACGCAGTATTTT
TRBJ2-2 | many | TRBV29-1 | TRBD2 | CSVSPGGYTGELFF | TGCAGCGTGAGCCCGGGGGGGTACACCGGGGAGCTGTTTTTT
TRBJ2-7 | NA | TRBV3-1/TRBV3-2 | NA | CASSVGQRGEQYF | TGTGCCAGCAGCGTCGGACAGAGGGGCGAGCAGTACTTC
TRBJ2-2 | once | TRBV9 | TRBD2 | CASSVDGAGGPPGELFF | TGTGCCAGCAGCGTAGACGGAGCGGGGGGCCCACCCGGGGAGCTGTTTTTT
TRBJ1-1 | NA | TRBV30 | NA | CALLYPLSNTEAFF | TGTGCCCTACTGTATCCCCTCTCGAACACTGAAGCTTTCTTT
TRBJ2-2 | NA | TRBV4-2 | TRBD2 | CASSQDWGGGKNTGELFF | TGTGCCAGCAGCCAAGATTGGGGCGGGGGAAAGAACACCGGGGAGCTGTTTTTT
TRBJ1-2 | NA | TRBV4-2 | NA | CASSQEQLYGYTF | TGTGCCAGCAGCCAAGAACAGCTCTATGGCTACACCTTC
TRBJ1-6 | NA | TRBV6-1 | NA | CASRPPFYNNSPLHF | TGTGCCAGCAGACCCCCCTTTTACAATAATTCACCCCTCCACTTT
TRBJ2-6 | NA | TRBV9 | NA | CASRAGVSGANVLTF | TGTGCCAGCAGGGCAGGGGTCTCTGGGGCCAACGTCCTGACTTTC
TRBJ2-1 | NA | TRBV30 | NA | CAWSVLGGKSYNEQFF | TGTGCCTGGAGTGTACTGGGCGGGAAGTCCTACAATGAGCAGTTCTTC
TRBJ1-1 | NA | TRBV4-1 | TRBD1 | CASSQRQGLWTEAFF | TGCGCCAGCAGCCAACGACAGGGACTGTGGACTGAAGCTTTCTTT
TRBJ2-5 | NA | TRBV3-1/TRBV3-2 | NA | CASSPEPRGFRTQYF | TGTGCCAGCAGCCCGGAGCCGCGCGGCTTTAGGACCCAGTACTTC
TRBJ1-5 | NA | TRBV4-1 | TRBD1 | CASSQVPRGQSNQPQHF | TGCGCCAGCAGCCAAGTGCCCAGGGGGCAAAGCAATCAGCCCCAGCATTTT
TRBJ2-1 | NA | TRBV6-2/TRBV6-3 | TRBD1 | CASSGQGRNEQFF | TGTGCCAGCAGCGGACAGGGGAGGAATGAGCAGTTCTTC
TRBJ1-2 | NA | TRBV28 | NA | CASSLDRMDGYTF | TGTGCCAGCAGTTTAGACAGGATGGATGGCTACACCTTC
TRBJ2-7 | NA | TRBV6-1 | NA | CASSEQESYEQYF | TGTGCCAGCAGTGAACAGGAAAGCTACGAGCAGTACTTC
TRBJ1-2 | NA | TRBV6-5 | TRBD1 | CASSTRDRYPGYTF | TGTGCCAGCAGTACCCGGGACAGGTACCCTGGCTACACCTTC
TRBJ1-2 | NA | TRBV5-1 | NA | CASSLDRVNYGYTF | TGCGCCAGCAGCTTGGACAGGGTTAACTATGGCTACACCTTC
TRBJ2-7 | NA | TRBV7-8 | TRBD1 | CASTPGQGSYEQYF | TGTGCCAGCACCCCGGGACAGGGCTCCTACGAGCAGTACTTC
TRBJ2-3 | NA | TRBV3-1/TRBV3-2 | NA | CASSLSADTQYF | TGTGCCAGCAGCCTTAGCGCAGATACGCAGTATTTT
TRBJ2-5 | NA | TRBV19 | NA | CASSIVPKETQYF | TGTGCCAGTAGTATAGTTCCTAAAGAGACCCAGTACTTC
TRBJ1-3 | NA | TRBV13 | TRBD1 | CASSARQGGGNTIYF | TGTGCCAGCAGCGCCCGACAGGGCGGGGGAAACACCATATATTTT
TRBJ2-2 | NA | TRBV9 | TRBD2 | CASSVAGEGGWLFF | TGTGCCAGCAGCGTAGCTGGGGAGGGAGGCTGGCTGTTTTTT
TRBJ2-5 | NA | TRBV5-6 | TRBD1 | CASSSRDREWETQYF | TGTGCCAGCAGCTCCCGGGACAGAGAATGGGAGACCCAGTACTTC
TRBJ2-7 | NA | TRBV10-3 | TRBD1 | CAISEAGTGYEQYF | TGTGCCATCAGTGAGGCAGGGACAGGGTACGAGCAGTACTTC
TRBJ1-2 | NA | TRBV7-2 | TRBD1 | CASSPRTGNYGYTF | TGTGCCAGCAGCCCCCGGACAGGCAACTATGGCTACACCTTC
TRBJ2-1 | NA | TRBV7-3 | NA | CASSQGVYNEQFF | TGTGCCAGCAGCCAAGGGGTTTACAATGAGCAGTTCTTC
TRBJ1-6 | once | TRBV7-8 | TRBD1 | CASSLDRPLDSPLHF | TGTGCCAGCAGCTTGGACAGGCCTCTGGACTCACCCCTCCACTTT
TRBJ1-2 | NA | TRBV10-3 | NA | CAISVAGRDYGYTF | TGTGCCATCAGTGTGGCGGGCCGGGACTATGGCTACACCTTC
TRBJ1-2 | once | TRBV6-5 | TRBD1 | CASRAQGAQYGYTF | TGTGCCAGCAGGGCACAGGGGGCGCAATATGGCTACACCTTC
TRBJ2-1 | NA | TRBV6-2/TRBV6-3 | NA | CASSLLAEGAYNEQFF | TGTGCCAGCAGTCTCCTCGCTGAGGGAGCCTACAATGAGCAGTTCTTC
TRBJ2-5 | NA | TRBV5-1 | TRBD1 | CASSLGTANQETQYF | TGCGCCAGCAGCTTAGGGACAGCCAACCAAGAGACCCAGTACTTC
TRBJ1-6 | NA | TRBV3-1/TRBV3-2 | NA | CASSQAGAASTLHF | TGTGCCAGCAGCCAAGCTGGGGCCGCATCCACCCTCCACTTT
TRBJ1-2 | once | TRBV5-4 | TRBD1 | CASSSTGVTYGYTF | TGTGCCAGCAGCTCGACAGGGGTTACCTATGGCTACACCTTC